These 29 T cell receptor beta chains share one sample of origin, sequenced in a study of blood T cells in healthy people across ages. The second PCR ran roughly 6 to 12 cycles with a sample-barcoded 5' primer and J-beta primers. TCRdb re-analysed the 5' RACE reads in MiXCR, keeping a single row per CDR3 protein. The profile covers 1.5 million to 2 million distinct CDR3 sequences, with 25% to 30% appearing a single time and less than 9.5% taken by the ten largest. The specimen was blood. These TCRs come from a woman in her 30s in good health.

This clonotype was detected ten times or more. The chain links TRBV4-1 to TRBJ2-1, with a tentative D call TRBD1 (5 bases). The CDR3 loop spans 15 amino acids. V gave up 8 bases and J gave up 0 bases, with 14 bases separating them. The V gene's germline CDR1 is MGHRA and CDR2 YSYEKL. This CDR3 is CASSLGVFSYNEQFF. Written as DNA, the CDR3 is TGCGCCAGCTCCCTAGGGGTTTTCTCCTACAATGAGCAGTTCTTC.

Ten or more counts support this clonotype. The rearrangement links TRBV29-1 to TRBJ2-5; D is uncertain. The CDR3 has 13 amino acids. V lost 4 bases and J 4 bases, leaving 13 bases between the germline ends. Germline values: CDR1 SQVTM, CDR2 ANQGSEA. CDR3 in amino acids: CSVVLALLETQYF. The CDR3 bases are TGCAGCGTTGTCTTGGCGCTGCTAGAGACCCAGTACTTC.

A remark on this clonotype: A read error may account for a junction end that differs from germline. The chain is built from TRBV20-1 and TRBJ1-1; D is undetermined. The CDR3 totals 11 residues. Germline CDR1 DFQATT, CDR2 SNEGSKA (reference sequence). The CDR3 sequence: CNASSTTEAFF. The CDR3 DNA sequence: TGCAATGCTAGCTCCACAACTGAAGCTTTCTTT.

This clonotype was picked up many times. The rearrangement uses TRBV5-5 and TRBJ2-7; unclear D gene. V was clipped by 0 bases and J by 3 bases, with 13 bases between them. CDR1 and CDR2 (germline): SGHKS, YYEKEE (reference sequence). The CDR3 is 15 residues long. The CDR3 DNA sequence: TGTGCCAGCAGCTTGGGATTAAGGTCGGGCTACGAGCAGTACTTC. Amino acid sequence: CASSLGLRSGYEQYF.

This chain links TRBV7-3 with TRBJ2-3; weak D call: TRBD1 (5 bases). V lost 5 bases and J 3 bases, leaving 18 bases between the germline ends. This CDR3 is 16 amino acids long. Per the germline V gene, CDR1 is SGHTA and CDR2 is FQGTGA. CDR3 sequence reads: CASSPNQGTLTDTQYF. The CDR3 bases are TGTGCCAGCAGCCCAAACCAGGGTACTTTAACAGATACGCAGTATTTT.

V is TRBV4-1 and J is TRBJ2-1; TRBD2 matches at 7 bases. Per germline, CDR1 MGHRA and CDR2 YSYEKL. Losses at the gene ends were 0 bases for V and 12 bases for J; bases not matched to a gene: 14. The CDR3 is 16 residues long. CDR3 sequence: CASSQEGLPYGGGQFF. Here the CDR3 DNA reads TGCGCCAGCAGCCAAGAGGGACTACCGTACGGGGGTGGGCAGTTCTTC.

The chain uses TRBV11-3 and TRBJ2-2; no firm D call. V was pared by 6 bases and J by 12 bases, with 17 bases between. The CDR3 length is 13 residues. Germline lookup yields CDR1 SGHNT and CDR2 YENEEA. DNA of the CDR3: TGTGCCAGCAGTTCAGGACGGTCTACCCAGCTGTTTTTT. It specifies CASSSGRSTQLFF.

The chain has TRBV4-3 and TRBJ1-4, with D hard to call. V dropped 7 bases and J dropped 8 bases, with 11 bases sitting between them. The CDR3 has 12 residues. Germline V gene sequence: CDR1 LGHNA, CDR2 YSLEER. The CDR3 is CASKAGDEKLFF. The CDR3 DNA follows: TGCGCCAGCAAAGCAGGTGACGAAAAACTGTTTTTT.

The rearrangement links TRBV3-1 to TRBJ2-1; no clear D. This CDR3 region has 13 residues. Germline V gives CDR1 LGHDT, CDR2 YNNKEL (reference sequence). Trimming stripped 1 base from V and 10 bases from J, with 11 bases between. The CDR3 sequence is CASSQGNAREQFF. The CDR3 DNA is TGTGCCAGCAGCCAAGGAAATGCAAGGGAGCAGTTCTTC.

This clonotype was counted many times. The chain joins TRBV29-1 to TRBJ2-7; 8 bases match TRBD2. Germline V gene data show CDR1 as SQVTM and CDR2 as ANQGSEA. Trimming cost V 6 bases and J 5 bases; bases outside gene matches: 15. CDR3 size: 15 residues. Written as DNA, the CDR3 is TGCAGCGTCGATAGCGGGTCGGGAGGGCCTGACGAGCAGTACTTC. It is translated as CSVDSGSGGPDEQYF.

The sample holds many counts of this clonotype. The chain recombines TRBV20-1 with TRBJ2-3; TRBD2 matches 9 bases. From germline, CDR1 is DFQATT and CDR2 SNEGSKA (reference sequence). V shed 6 bases and J 9 bases; nucleotides not matched to a gene: 13. This CDR3 is built from 14 residues. CDR3 residues: CSAPLAGPSETQYF. The CDR3 DNA reads TGCAGTGCCCCCCTAGCGGGGCCCAGTGAGACGCAGTATTTT.

This clonotype was counted ten times or more. The chain joins TRBV4-3 to TRBJ2-7; D is ambiguous. This CDR3 is 14 amino acids long. V lost 0 bases, J lost 2 bases, and 8 bases lay in between. In germline, CDR1 is LGHNA, CDR2 YSLEER. The CDR3 spells CASSQDLGTYEQYF. CDR3 DNA sequence: TGCGCCAGCAGCCAAGACCTGGGGACCTACGAGCAGTACTTC.

This clonotype was observed a few times. The J gene is TRBJ2-7, the V gene TRBV30; D is possibly TRBD1 or TRBD2 (5 bases each). CDR3 length: 13 amino acids. Germline V gene sequence: CDR1 GTSNPN, CDR2 SVGIG (reference sequence). Trimming stripped 1 base from V and 3 bases from J, with 10 bases between. The CDR3 region has the DNA TGTGCCTGGAGTGCGGGACCCCGCTACGAGCAGTACTTC. Its protein is CAWSAGPRYEQYF.

This chain connects TRBV6-5 to TRBJ1-5; TRBD1 matches at 7 bases. The ends lost 11 bases at V and 7 bases at J; junction bases unmatched: 11. In germline, CDR1 is MNHEY, CDR2 SVGAGI. The CDR3 totals 13 residues. This chain's CDR3 is CAASTGTGQPQHF. The CDR3 DNA is TGTGCCGCCTCGACAGGGACGGGGCAGCCCCAGCATTTT.

The table lists this clonotype with a few counts. The CDR3 loop reads CASSSPGDTSYEQYF. The CDR3, as DNA: TGTGCCAGCAGTTCTCCGGGGGACACCTCTTACGAGCAGTACTTC. The chain has TRBV28 and TRBJ2-7, with D perhaps assigned TRBD1 or TRBD2 (6 bases each). Between the trimmed V and J ends, which lost 4 bases and 4 bases, there was a span of 17 bases. The CDR3 consists of 15 residues. Germline V lookup: CDR1 MDHEN, CDR2 SYDVKM.

This clonotype was seen more than once but under ten times. The chain uses TRBV28 and TRBJ2-5, with 7 bases aligning to TRBD1. Trimming took 6 bases from V and 5 from J; bases not matched to a gene: 9. Per germline, CDR1 MDHEN and CDR2 SYDVKM. The CDR3 consists of 14 residues. In DNA form, the CDR3 reads TGTGCCAGCAGACGACGACAGGGTTGGGAGACCCAGTACTTC. This translates into CASRRRQGWETQYF.

Points on this clonotype: At one of its ends the junction is not consistent with the germline gene, which may arise from a read error. The CDR3 nucleotides read TGCAGCGTTGTACAGAACAGCGGCTATGGCTACATCTTC. This translates into CSVVQNSGYGYIF. The chain employs TRBV29-1 and TRBJ1-2, with no clear D. The germline gives CDR1 SQVTM, CDR2 ANQGSEA. The CDR3 loop spans 13 amino acids. The full variable domain, with the rest looked up from reference TRBV29-1 and TRBJ1-2, is SAVISQKPSRDICQRGTSLTIQCQVDSQVTMMFWYRQQPGQSLTLIATANQGSEATYESGFVIDKFPISRPNLTFSTLTVSNMSPEDSSIYLCSVVQNSGYGYIFGSGTRLTVV.

The rearrangement links TRBV5-1 to TRBJ2-5; weak D call: TRBD2 (5 bases). Germline CDR1 SGHRS, CDR2 YFSETQ. The V and J ends lost 3 bases and 5 bases respectively, with 14 bases between them. The CDR3 runs to 14 residues. Here the CDR3 DNA reads TGCGCCAGCAGCTCTAGATCCTGGAGGGAGACCCAGTACTTC. It yields the protein CASSSRSWRETQYF.

This clonotype was detected only a few times. The chain is built from TRBV20-1 and TRBJ1-2, with unresolved D. Germline CDR1 and CDR2: DFQATT and SNEGSKA (reference sequence). The CDR3 runs to 14 residues. Trimming removed 1 base from V and 8 bases from J, with 17 bases in between. The CDR3 coding sequence is TGCAGTGCTAGAGTAGTGGGTCGGAAGAGGGGCTACACCTTC. This gives the protein CSARVVGRKRGYTF.

This clonotype was counted only a few times. The chain joins TRBV6-2 or TRBV6-3 to TRBJ2-1; D not resolved. V lost 0 bases to trimming and J lost 6 bases, with 12 bases between them. CDR1 and CDR2 (germline): MNHEY, SVGEGT. This CDR3 has 15 amino acids. The CDR3: CASSYSLLTGNEQFF. The CDR3 DNA reads TGTGCCAGCAGTTACTCGTTATTAACGGGCAATGAGCAGTTCTTC.

This clonotype was seen only a few times. This chain links TRBV2 with TRBJ2-5, with D possibly being TRBD2 (6 bases). The J call may be in error: the DNA end matches TRBJ2-7 better. Germline values: CDR1 SNHLY, CDR2 FYNNEI. This CDR3 has 14 amino acids. This CDR3 reads CASTSRDFAYEQYF. CDR3 nucleotides: TGTGCCAGCACTTCCCGGGACTTTGCCTACGAGCAGTACTTC.

This clonotype was counted only a few times. The chain couples TRBV29-1 to TRBJ2-3, with unresolved D. CDR3 length equals 15 residues. Germline V gene lookup returns CDR1 SQVTM and CDR2 ANQGSEA. Trimming removed 3 bases from V and 2 bases from J, with 15 bases in between. The CDR3 region is CSVDSLSDTTDTQYF. DNA for the CDR3: TGCAGCGTTGATTCTCTCAGCGACACCACAGATACGCAGTATTTT.

J is TRBJ2-2 and V is TRBV7-2; D may be TRBD1 or TRBD2 (5 bases each). Germline CDR1 SGHTA, CDR2 FQGNSA. The CDR3 loop spans 14 amino acids. The V gene lost 4 bases and the J gene lost 11 bases, with 17 bases spanning the gap. CDR3 protein: CASSSSGTSYELFF. CDR3 nucleotide sequence: TGTGCCAGCAGCTCTTCCGGGACGTCGTACGAGCTGTTTTTT. The full variable domain, its missing parts supplied by reference TRBV7-2 and TRBJ2-2, is GAGVSQSPSNKVTEKGKDVELRCDPISGHTALYWYRQSLGQGLEFLIYFQGNSAPDKSGLPSDRFSAERTGGSVSTLTIQRTQQEDSAVYLCASSSSGTSYELFFGEGSRLTVL.

This clonotype was seen a handful of times. The chain recombines TRBV29-1 with TRBJ1-3; possible D gene TRBD1, 5 bases. Germline assignment: CDR1 SQVTM and CDR2 ANQGSEA. Trimming removed 2 bases at V and 2 bases at J, with 10 bases between. The CDR3 loop spans 14 amino acids. CDR3 in amino acids: CSVESSRAGNTIYF. CDR3 nucleotide sequence: TGCAGCGTTGAATCTTCCAGGGCTGGAAACACCATATATTTT.

The V call is TRBV15, the J call TRBJ2-5; D not certain. The J call may not be correct, given that the DNA end is closer to TRBJ2-7. Germline CDR1 LNHNV, CDR2 YYDKDF (reference sequence). This CDR3 has 13 residues. The CDR3: CATSREPRFEQYF. Here the CDR3 DNA reads TGTGCCACCAGCAGAGAGCCTCGGTTCGAGCAGTACTTC.

The rearrangement links TRBV6-2 or TRBV6-3 to TRBJ2-2, with no clear D. Germline assignment: CDR1 MNHEY and CDR2 SVGEGT. V gave up 2 bases and J gave up 6 bases, with 7 bases separating them. The CDR3 loop spans 13 amino acids. The CDR3 nucleotides are TGTGCCAGCAGTTACGCGGCTCCCGGGGAGCTGTTTTTT. Its translation is CASSYAAPGELFF.

This clonotype was seen more than once but under ten times. This chain connects TRBV10-3 to TRBJ1-3, with no clear D. CDR3 length: 12 residues. V gave up 0 bases and J gave up 6 bases, with 3 bases separating them. The V gene's germline CDR1 is ENHRY and CDR2 SYGVKD. CDR3 nucleotides: TGTGCCATCAGTGAGTCCGAAAACACCATATATTTT. It encodes CAISESENTIYF.

The chain uses TRBV6-5 and TRBJ2-4, with D perhaps assigned TRBD1 or TRBD2 (5 bases each). Per the germline V gene, CDR1 is MNHEY and CDR2 is SVGAGI. Trimming removed 6 bases at V and 13 bases at J, with 19 bases between. There are 13 residues in the CDR3. The CDR3 is CASRQGPDNEQYF. CDR3 DNA: TGTGCCAGCAGGCAGGGACCGGACAATGAGCAGTACTTC.

This clonotype has a handful of counts. The CDR3 bases are TGTGCCAGCAGACCCTACGGACTAGCAGACCAAGAGACCCAGTTCTTC. Translation gives CASRPYGLADQETQFF. The rearrangement links TRBV27 to TRBJ2-5; 8 nucleotides align to TRBD2. Gene TRBJ2-1 matches the end of the DNA better, so the J call may be wrong. Germline values: CDR1 MNHEY, CDR2 SMNVEV (reference sequence). This CDR3 is built from 16 residues.